Listed below are T cell receptor beta chains from one sample, sequenced in a study of cytomegalovirus exposure and HLA in healthy donors. This table comes from immunoSEQ multiplex PCR, and its TCRdb copy is limited to in-frame clones, with some not included. The table lists 140,000 to 150,000 clones, roughly 66% of them singletons. Sample: PBMCs. Receptors were obtained from a woman aged 18-29 years in good health and CMV-seronegative. The CDR3 runs from the conserved cysteine through the conserved F or W. The order of the fields is J gene, clone size, D gene, V gene, CDR3 DNA, CDR3 protein. A D gene is named only where the DNA matches it firmly. Rows may omit the clone size; those that give it use once, few, many or a size class.

J gene: TRBJ2-3
clone size: once
D gene: TRBD2
V gene: TRBV4-2
CDR3 DNA: TGTGCCAGCAGCCAAGAAATGGGACTAAGAACAGATACGCAGTATTTT
CDR3 protein: CASSQEMGLRTDTQYF

J gene: TRBJ1-2
clone size: .
D gene: .
V gene: TRBV21-1
CDR3 DNA: TGTGCCAGCAGCAAAGTTCCCCTTACCCCCAGACAGGCATCGGGCCTAGGCTACACCTTC
CDR3 protein: CASSKVPLTPRQASGLGYTF

J gene: TRBJ1-5
clone size: .
D gene: TRBD1
V gene: TRBV7-2
CDR3 DNA: TGTGCCAGCAGCTTAGGGGGACAGCCTAATCAGCCCCAGCATTTT
CDR3 protein: CASSLGGQPNQPQHF

J gene: TRBJ2-1
clone size: .
D gene: TRBD1
V gene: TRBV19
CDR3 DNA: TGTGCCAGTAGGCGACAGGGGCAATACAATGAGCAGTTCTTC
CDR3 protein: CASRRQGQYNEQFF

J gene: TRBJ1-1
clone size: .
D gene: .
V gene: TRBV6-5
CDR3 DNA: TGTGCCAGCCGAAAGGGGGACACTGAAGCTTTCTTT
CDR3 protein: CASRKGDTEAFF

J gene: TRBJ2-5
clone size: .
D gene: TRBD2
V gene: TRBV7-6
CDR3 DNA: TGTGCCAGCAGCATTCCGACTAGCGGGGTTTTAGGGACCCAGTACTTC
CDR3 protein: CASSIPTSGVLGTQYF

J gene: TRBJ2-3
clone size: .
D gene: .
V gene: TRBV15
CDR3 DNA: TGTGCCACCAGCAGCGCCATGGGGGGGCTCTCAGATACGCAGTATTTT
CDR3 protein: CATSSAMGGLSDTQYF

J gene: TRBJ2-1
clone size: once
D gene: TRBD2
V gene: TRBV5-4
CDR3 DNA: TGTGCCAGCAGCGATAGCGGGAGTCACGGCAATGAGCAGTTCTTC
CDR3 protein: CASSDSGSHGNEQFF

J gene: TRBJ1-1
clone size: few
D gene: .
V gene: TRBV15
CDR3 DNA: TGTGCCACCAGCAGAGATCTTCGGGACACTGAAGCTTTCTTT
CDR3 protein: CATSRDLRDTEAFF

J gene: TRBJ2-5
clone size: .
D gene: TRBD2
V gene: TRBV18
CDR3 DNA: TGTGCCAGCTCAGTCGGACTAGCGGGAGGTCACCAAGAGACCCAGTACTTC
CDR3 protein: CASSVGLAGGHQETQYF

J gene: TRBJ2-2
clone size: .
D gene: TRBD2
V gene: TRBV11-3
CDR3 DNA: TGTGCCAGCAGCTTAGATCTGGTTGCTAGCGGGGGAAACACCGGGGAGCTGTTTTTT
CDR3 protein: CASSLDLVASGGNTGELFF

J gene: TRBJ2-7
clone size: .
D gene: .
V gene: TRBV11-3
CDR3 DNA: TGTGCCAGCAGTCAGACACCGAGCTCCTACGAGCAGTACTTC
CDR3 protein: CASSQTPSSYEQYF

J gene: TRBJ1-4
clone size: .
D gene: TRBD1
V gene: TRBV7-6
CDR3 DNA: TGTGCCAGCAGCTTAGGTCCACAGGGGGCGGGTGAAAAACTGTTTTTT
CDR3 protein: CASSLGPQGAGEKLFF

J gene: TRBJ2-1
clone size: .
D gene: .
V gene: TRBV7-9
CDR3 DNA: TGTGCCAGCAGCTTAGGTAGTACTCCGGAGCAGTTCTTC
CDR3 protein: CASSLGSTPEQFF

J gene: TRBJ1-5
clone size: .
D gene: .
V gene: TRBV18
CDR3 DNA: TGTGCCAGCTCACCCAACGGACCGCGCGGGGAGTCCCAGCATTTT
CDR3 protein: CASSPNGPRGESQHF

J gene: TRBJ2-2
clone size: .
D gene: TRBD1
V gene: TRBV6-6
CDR3 DNA: TGTGCCAGCGCGGGACAGGCGAACACCGGGGAGCTGTTTTTT
CDR3 protein: CASAGQANTGELFF

J gene: TRBJ2-4
clone size: .
D gene: TRBD2
V gene: TRBV13
CDR3 DNA: TGTGCCAGCAGCTTGGGTAGGTTAGCGGGAGGGTCTGAGGACAAAAACATTCAGTACTTC
CDR3 protein: CASSLGRLAGGSEDKNIQYF

J gene: TRBJ1-2
clone size: once
D gene: .
V gene: TRBV30
CDR3 DNA: TGTGCCTGGAGTGAAGGGGCGAGTGGCTACACCTTC
CDR3 protein: CAWSEGASGYTF

J gene: TRBJ1-2
clone size: .
D gene: .
V gene: TRBV7-2
CDR3 DNA: TGTGCCAGCAGCCCAGGCGGAGGAACTAACTATGGCTACACCTTC
CDR3 protein: CASSPGGGTNYGYTF

J gene: TRBJ1-1
clone size: .
D gene: .
V gene: TRBV28
CDR3 DNA: TGTGCCAGCAGTTTGCGACAAGTCACTGAAGCTTTCTTT
CDR3 protein: CASSLRQVTEAFF

J gene: TRBJ2-1
clone size: .
D gene: TRBD2
V gene: TRBV5-5
CDR3 DNA: TGTGCCAGCAGCTCTCAAGGACTAGCCGCCGACAATGAGCAGTTCTTC
CDR3 protein: CASSSQGLAADNEQFF

J gene: TRBJ2-6
clone size: .
D gene: .
V gene: TRBV5-6
CDR3 DNA: TGTGCCAGCAGCTTGGGGGGGCACTCTGGGGCCAACGTCCTGACTTTC
CDR3 protein: CASSLGGHSGANVLTF

J gene: TRBJ2-7
clone size: medium-sized
D gene: .
V gene: TRBV5-1
CDR3 DNA: TGCGCCAGCAGCTGGACGGGACTCGGGGGCTACGAGCAGTACTTC
CDR3 protein: CASSWTGLGGYEQYF

J gene: TRBJ1-2
clone size: .
D gene: .
V gene: TRBV6-1
CDR3 DNA: TGTGCCAGCAGTCAATATGGCTACACCTTC
CDR3 protein: CASSQYGYTF

J gene: TRBJ1-2
clone size: .
D gene: .
V gene: TRBV5-4
CDR3 DNA: TGTGCCAGCAGCTTGGACGCGGTACCCTACTATGGCTACACCTTC
CDR3 protein: CASSLDAVPYYGYTF

J gene: TRBJ1-5
clone size: .
D gene: .
V gene: TRBV6-5
CDR3 DNA: TGTGCCAGCAGTTCCGGGACTGTGAATCAGCCCCAGCATTTT
CDR3 protein: CASSSGTVNQPQHF

J gene: TRBJ2-7
clone size: .
D gene: .
V gene: TRBV7-8
CDR3 DNA: TGTGCCAGCAGCCCGCGAGGGACCTACGAGCAGTACTTC
CDR3 protein: CASSPRGTYEQYF